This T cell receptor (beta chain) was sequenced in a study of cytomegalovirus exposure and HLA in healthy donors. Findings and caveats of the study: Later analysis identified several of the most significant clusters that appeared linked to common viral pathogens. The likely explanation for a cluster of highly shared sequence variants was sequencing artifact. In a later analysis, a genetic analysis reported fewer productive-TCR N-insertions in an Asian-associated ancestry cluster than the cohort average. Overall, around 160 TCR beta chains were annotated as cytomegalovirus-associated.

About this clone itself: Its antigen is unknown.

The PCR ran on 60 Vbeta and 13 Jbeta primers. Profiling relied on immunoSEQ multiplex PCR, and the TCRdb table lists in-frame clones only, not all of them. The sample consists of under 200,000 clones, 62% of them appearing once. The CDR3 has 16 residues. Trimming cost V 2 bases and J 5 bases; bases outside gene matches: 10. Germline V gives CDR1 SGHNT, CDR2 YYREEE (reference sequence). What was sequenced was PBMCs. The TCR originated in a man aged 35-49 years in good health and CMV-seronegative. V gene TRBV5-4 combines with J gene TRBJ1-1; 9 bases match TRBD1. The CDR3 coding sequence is TGTGCCAGCAGCTTACAGGGGGCCGTGAGAAGGACTGAAGCTTTCTTT. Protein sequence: CASSLQGAVRRTEAFF.